One sample yielded the 6 T cell receptor beta chains listed below, sequenced in a study of cytomegalovirus exposure and HLA in healthy donors. Both 60 Vbeta primers and 13 Jbeta primers went into the PCR. Clones were read by immunoSEQ multiplex PCR, and TCRdb kept only the in-frame ones, dropping some. The sample's table shows 45,000 to 55,000 clones. Sequencing was carried out using PBMCs. Receptors originate from a woman between 50 and 59 years old in good health and CMV-seropositive.

The chain uses TRBV4-1 and TRBJ2-7; a weak D match, TRBD2 (5 bases). CDR1 is MGHRA and CDR2 is YSYEKL in the germline V gene. The V end lost 0 bases, the J end lost 3 bases, and 12 bases lay between the germline ends. The CDR3 consists of 15 residues. The DNA of the CDR3 is TGCGCCAGCAGCCAAGAAGAGCGGTCTGGCTACGAGCAGTACTTC. It encodes CASSQEERSGYEQYF.

The CDR3 here is CASFGGGSSYGYTF. The CDR3, as DNA: TGTGCCAGCTTCGGGGGGGGTTCGTCCTATGGCTACACCTTC. The chain employs TRBV7-2 and TRBJ1-2, with a possible D match to TRBD1 (5 bases). The germline V and J ends were trimmed by 8 bases and 4 bases, with 17 bases remaining between them. Germline V gives CDR1 SGHTA, CDR2 FQGNSA. The CDR3 runs to 14 residues.

The rearrangement joins TRBV6-1 to TRBJ2-1; a weak D match, TRBD2 (5 bases). Trimming took off 6 bases at V and 5 bases at J, with 17 bases between the two ends. Germline V CDR1 and CDR2: MNHNS, SASEGT. The CDR3 spans 15 residues. CDR3 sequence reads: CASREVSTGNNEQFF. In DNA, the CDR3 is TGTGCCAGCAGGGAGGTATCTACCGGGAACAATGAGCAGTTCTTC.

The V and J genes are TRBV7-9 and TRBJ1-4; 8 bases map to TRBD1. V gave up 4 bases and J gave up 8 bases; unmatched junction bases: 9. The CDR3 sequence is 15 residues long. The germline CDR1 and CDR2 sequences are SEHNR and FQNEAQ (reference sequence). The CDR3 DNA follows: TGTGCCAGCAGCTCTCGGGACAGGCTGGGGGAAAAACTGTTTTTT. Amino acid sequence: CASSSRDRLGEKLFF.

The gene calls are TRBV5-1 and TRBJ2-7; D is possibly TRBD1 (6 bases). The CDR3 sequence is 14 residues long. Germline lookup yields CDR1 SGHRS and CDR2 YFSETQ. Trimming cost V 2 bases and J 2 bases, with 11 bases left between them. For the CDR3, the DNA is TGCGCCAGCAGCTTAGACCACAGGGCCTACGAGCAGTACTTC. Translation: CASSLDHRAYEQYF. Together with reference TRBV5-1 and TRBJ2-7, the CDR3 gives the full variable domain: KAGVTQTPRYLIKTRGQQVTLSCSPISGHRSVSWYQQTPGQGLQFLFEYFSETQRNKGNFPGRFSGRQFSNSRSEMNVSTLELGDSALYLCASSLDHRAYEQYFGPGTRLTVT.

The rearrangement uses TRBV2 and TRBJ2-7, with a possible D match to TRBD2 (7 bases). Germline CDR1 is SNHLY and CDR2 is FYNNEI. The CDR3 contains 13 residues. Deletions cut 8 bases from V and 3 bases from J, with 14 bases between. The CDR3 loop reads CASGNRDYYEQYF. CDR3 coding DNA: TGTGCCAGCGGCAACAGGGACTACTACGAGCAGTACTTC.